The 5 T cell receptor beta chains presented below share a single source sample, sequenced in a study of T cell responses to AZD1222 COVID-19 vaccine. Using immunoSEQ multiplex PCR, the repertoire was profiled, and TCRdb retains in-frame clones only, with some absent. This sample has approximately 180,000 clones; 88% occur once, and the top ten carry over 6%. The source was peripheral blood, collected on day 0 of AZD1222 vaccination. The receptors originated from an adult in good health.

This chain links TRBV2 with TRBJ1-2, with a tentative D call TRBD1 (6 bases). The CDR3 is 13 residues long. Trimming cost V 7 bases and J 5 bases, with 14 bases left between them. Per the germline V gene, CDR1 is SNHLY and CDR2 is FYNNEI. CDR3 in DNA: TGTGCCAGCAAGGGGGGGGTTGGATATGGCTACACCTTC. Amino acid sequence: CASKGGVGYGYTF. Full variable domain (remainder filled in from reference TRBV2 and TRBJ1-2): EPEVTQTPSHQVTQMGQEVILRCVPISNHLYFYWYRQILGQKVEFLVSFYNNEISEKSEIFDDQFSVERPDGSNFTLKIRSTKLEDSAMYFCASKGGVGYGYTFGSGTRLTVV.

The table lists this clone with a few counts. V gene TRBV18 combines with J gene TRBJ2-2; weak D call: TRBD1 (5 bases). The germline V gene has CDR1 KGHSH and CDR2 LQKENI. The ends were cut back, 6 bases at V and 4 bases at J, with 9 bases in the middle. The CDR3 covers 13 residues. The CDR3, as DNA: TGTGCCAGCTCCCCGGACACCACCGGGGAGCTGTTTTTT. Its protein product is CASSPDTTGELFF.

This sequence joins TRBV6-5 and TRBJ2-5; tentatively, D is TRBD2 (6 bases). CDR3 length: 13 residues. The germline V and J ends were trimmed by 6 bases and 5 bases, with 13 bases remaining between them. CDR1 is MNHEY, CDR2 SVGAGI, per germline. The CDR3 DNA reads TGTGCCAGCAGGGACGGCGCGGGGGAGACCCAGTACTTC. Residues: CASRDGAGETQYF.

The chain combines TRBV27 with TRBJ1-4, with 8 bases that match TRBD1. The V segment lost 6 bases and the J segment 0 bases; nucleotides outside the gene matches: 3. CDR3 size: 15 residues. CDR1 is MNHEY and CDR2 is SMNVEV in the germline V gene (reference sequence). CDR3 region: CASRKGQATNEKLFF. As DNA, the CDR3 is TGTGCCAGCAGGAAGGGACAGGCAACTAATGAAAAACTGTTTTTT.

The CDR3, as DNA: TGTGCCATCAGTGAGTCGGCGCGGGGGGGCCGGACAGATACGCAGTATTTT. This gives the protein CAISESARGGRTDTQYF. J is TRBJ2-3 and V is TRBV10-3; 9 bases map to TRBD2. Looked up from germline, CDR1 is ENHRY and CDR2 is SYGVKD. The CDR3 consists of 17 residues. J lost 3 bases, V lost 0 bases, and 7 bases had no gene match.